This is a list of T cell receptor beta chains from one sample in a study of T-cell memory formation after mild COVID-19. TCRdb analysed the 5' RACE reads with MiXCR anew, one entry per CDR3 protein. The sample consists of 470,000 or so distinct CDR3 sequences, about a sixth of them appearing once. Sequenced sample: PBMCs or a T cell subset sorted from them (not recorded which). The receptor set was obtained from a man between 18 and 35 years old who had mild COVID-19 (a few samples of this study predate the infection). Cell type and time point are not known. The CDR3 runs from the conserved cysteine through the conserved F or W.

TRBJ1-4 TRBV29-1 CSVSGTVNGKLFF
TRBJ1-5 TRBV20-1 CSASGPQHF
TRBJ1-2 TRBV27 CASSPRDRTYGYTF
TRBJ2-5 TRBV29-1 CSVERGETQYF
TRBJ1-1 TRBV29-1 CSVELRVTEAFF
TRBJ2-3 TRBV10-3 CAISSGGAQDTQYF
TRBJ2-1 TRBV7-3 CASSLPFEVGTTVRGNEQFF
TRBJ1-5 TRBV7-2 CASSLAGKGPQHF
TRBJ1-4 TRBV6-5 CASSYRFNGFNENLFF
TRBJ2-5 TRBV5-6 CASSQAEAQYF
TRBJ1-5 TRBV12-3/TRBV12-4 CASSLIPSNQPQHF
TRBJ2-7 TRBV7-9 CASSLRGGSYEQYF
TRBJ2-5 TRBV4-1 CASSQPRQAPETQYF
TRBJ1-5 TRBV7-2 CASSSDRFNQPQHF
TRBJ1-1 TRBV19 CASRIGQGAARGTEAFF
TRBJ2-3 TRBV2 CASTRGTGFADTQYF
TRBJ2-7 TRBV18 CASSPGLAGFTYEQYF
TRBJ2-3 TRBV27 CASSLWTEDTQYF
TRBJ2-6 TRBV19 CASRTRSGANVLTF
TRBJ1-5 TRBV20-1 CSARARRNHSNQPQHF
TRBJ2-7 TRBV2 CASRTGVRQYF
TRBJ1-2 TRBV27 CASTSTGGSVGYTF
TRBJ2-5 TRBV24-1 CATSASLVGTQYF
TRBJ1-1 TRBV4-1 CASSQAGTVNTEAFF
TRBJ2-5 TRBV23-1 CASSFSVSGRGETQYF
TRBJ1-2 TRBV19 CASSDSLPYGYTF
TRBJ1-2 TRBV2 CASSPTWTGDGYTF
TRBJ1-1 TRBV5-1 CASSRDSGPEAFF
TRBJ1-1 TRBV20-1 CSADEAGGQGEAFF
TRBJ1-1 TRBV20-1 CSAREVGTGTEAFF
TRBJ2-5 TRBV7-2 CASSLEQGRGQETQYF
TRBJ2-3 TRBV7-9 CASIGADTQYF
TRBJ1-5 TRBV19 CASSIARGNQPQHF
TRBJ1-5 TRBV6-6 CASSYSTGIGANQPQHF
TRBJ2-3 TRBV12-5 CASGEWTSGRQYF
TRBJ2-1 TRBV29-1 CSVEVVGNEQFF
TRBJ1-2 TRBV2 CASSAPSYRGGYTF